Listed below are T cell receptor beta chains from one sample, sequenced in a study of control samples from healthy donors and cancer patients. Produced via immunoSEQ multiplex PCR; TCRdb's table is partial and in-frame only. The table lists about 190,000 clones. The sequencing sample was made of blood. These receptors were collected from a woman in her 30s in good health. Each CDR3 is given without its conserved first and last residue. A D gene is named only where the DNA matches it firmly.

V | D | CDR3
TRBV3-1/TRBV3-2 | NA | ASSQETQY
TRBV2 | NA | ASSRQNTEAF
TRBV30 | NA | AWSPFVVRLNTEAF
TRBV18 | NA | ASSPGGRGGQPQH
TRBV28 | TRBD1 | ASSLSSGGNQPQH
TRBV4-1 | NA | ASSQDQQFTDTQY
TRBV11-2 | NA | ASSSSGYEQY
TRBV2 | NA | ATYRVGQETQY
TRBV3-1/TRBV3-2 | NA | ASSLLRSSGYT
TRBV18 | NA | ASSNQRGSGNTIY
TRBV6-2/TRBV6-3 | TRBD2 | ASSSLAGTYTGELF
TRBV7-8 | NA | ASSSMMNTEAF
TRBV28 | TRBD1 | ASSSSPGQGRGFRYGYT
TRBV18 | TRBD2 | ASSPTSGGPLLYYEQY
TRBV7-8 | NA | ASSLGRGKRGHPNQPQH
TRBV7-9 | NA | ASSLLGEAGANVLT
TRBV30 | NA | AWSPLTETQY
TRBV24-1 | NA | ATSDLAWEQF
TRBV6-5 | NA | ASSYSTEISNTEAF
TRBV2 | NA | ASSVNPYGYT
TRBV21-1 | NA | ASSTRDSQQDRIEKLF
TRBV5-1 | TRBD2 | ASSLVAGQGETQY
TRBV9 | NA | ASSPAVSGKGADTQY
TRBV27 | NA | ASSPSGQNYGYT
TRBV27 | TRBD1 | ASSFGTGLSEQY
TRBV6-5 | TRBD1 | ASSYEQGGGGYT
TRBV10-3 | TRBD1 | AISEKGARNEQY
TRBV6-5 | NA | ASSRGTALLGYT
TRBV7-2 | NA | ASSLAERGRGYT
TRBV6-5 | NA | ASSYRGRGQPQH
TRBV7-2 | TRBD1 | ASSFRGDRGRWLF
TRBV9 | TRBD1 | ASSVGDRGGTEAF
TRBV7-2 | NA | ASSLATGYWAYEQY
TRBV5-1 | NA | ASSSQYSGNTIY
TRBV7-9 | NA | ASSPIGAGNTEAF
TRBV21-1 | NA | ASSGRQDNEKLF
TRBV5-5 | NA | ASSFFTPQTAYQTQY
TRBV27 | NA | ASSLGSEAF
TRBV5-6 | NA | ASSLGGRPHGYT
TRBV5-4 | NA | ASSLGEGALFAPLH
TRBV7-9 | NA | ASSSLRGTAVDNEQF
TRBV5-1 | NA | ASRIGGANTEAF
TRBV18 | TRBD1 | ASSRTGGNQPQH
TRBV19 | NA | ASSSRETDNQPQH
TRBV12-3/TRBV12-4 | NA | ASRGRTNTEAF
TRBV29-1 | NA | SVSGAGNTIY